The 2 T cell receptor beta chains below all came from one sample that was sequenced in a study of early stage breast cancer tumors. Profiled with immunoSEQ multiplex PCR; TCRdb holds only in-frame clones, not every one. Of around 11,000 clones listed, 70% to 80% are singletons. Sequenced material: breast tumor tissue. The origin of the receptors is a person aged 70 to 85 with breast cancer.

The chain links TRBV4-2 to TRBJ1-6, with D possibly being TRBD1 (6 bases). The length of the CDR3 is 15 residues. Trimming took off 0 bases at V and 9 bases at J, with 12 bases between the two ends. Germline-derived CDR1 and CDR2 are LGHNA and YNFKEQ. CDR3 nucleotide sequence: TGTGCCAGCAGCCAAGAAAGGACAGTAAGTTCACCCCTCCACTTT. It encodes CASSQERTVSSPLHF.

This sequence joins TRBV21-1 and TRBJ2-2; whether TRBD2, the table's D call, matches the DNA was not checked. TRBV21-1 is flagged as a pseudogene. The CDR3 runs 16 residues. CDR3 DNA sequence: TGTGCCAGCAGCAAAGCGGGTAACCCCGGGACCGGGGAGCTGTTTTTT. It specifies CASSKAGNPGTGELFF.